The source of this T cell receptor (beta chain) is a study of T cell responses to AZD1222 COVID-19 vaccine. Study context: Second-dose intervals of approximately 4 or approximately 12 weeks were pooled.

Notes on the study in general: The study found vaccine-associated CD4 TCRs spanning spike, dominant at 160-218 and 743-854. The breadth and depth of Spike-specific TCRs increased once two AZD1222 doses had been given. No repertoire was sampled before or during the peak T cell response, only after it.

From germline, CDR1 is MNHNS and CDR2 SASEGT. V was pared by 2 bases and J by 4 bases, with 14 bases between. The CDR3 spans 15 residues. As to this clone: Its antigen is unidentified.

The table came from immunoSEQ multiplex PCR; TCRdb's copy has only in-frame clones and leaves some out. The sample includes just over 80,000 clones, around 89% of them seen just once. The input for sequencing was peripheral blood, taken on day 0 of AZD1222 vaccination. The gene calls are TRBV6-1 and TRBJ1-2; no clear D gene. This TCR was recovered from an adult in good health. The CDR3 DNA follows: TGTGCCAGCAGTGAAACCCCCTCGGGCCTCTATGGCTACACCTTC. It is translated as CASSETPSGLYGYTF.